The 7 T cell receptor beta chains below come from one sample, sequenced in a study of blood T cell repertoires in COVID-19. Clones were sequenced by immunoSEQ multiplex PCR, and TCRdb holds only the in-frame ones, with some missing. Found here are about 73,000 clones, approximately 88% of them singletons; the top ten hold more than 2%. The sequencing sample was made of peripheral blood. The source is a man at least 80 years old with active or convalescent COVID-19.

Here the CDR3 reads CASSYVGLAGENEQFF. CDR3 bases: TGTGCCAGCAGTTACGTAGGACTAGCGGGAGAGAATGAGCAGTTCTTC. The chain employs TRBV6-6 and TRBJ2-1; 13 bases agree with TRBD2. The CDR3 is made up of 16 amino acids. Germline V gene sequence: CDR1 MNHNY, CDR2 SVGAGI (reference sequence). J gave up 7 bases and V 2 bases, and 5 bases lay outside the gene matches.

The rearrangement links TRBV10-3 to TRBJ2-3; 9 positions match TRBD2. J lost 8 bases, V lost 3 bases, and 3 bases had no gene match. There are 13 residues in the CDR3. Germline V lookup: CDR1 ENHRY, CDR2 SYGVKD. The CDR3 reads CAISDLSGGTQYF. DNA for the CDR3: TGTGCCATCAGTGACCTTAGCGGGGGTACGCAGTATTTT.

The J gene is TRBJ1-2, the V gene TRBV28; TRBD1 agrees at 9 bases. The V gene's germline CDR1 is MDHEN and CDR2 SYDVKM. The CDR3 has 15 residues. V lost 5 bases and J lost 4; bases outside the gene matches: 8. The CDR3, as DNA: TGTGCCAGCAGTACCGGGACAGGGATCGGCTATGGCTACACCTTC. Amino acid sequence: CASSTGTGIGYGYTF.

The CDR3 DNA reads TGTGCCAGCAGTTTCAGCACAGCTAACTATGGCTACACCTTC. Amino acids: CASSFSTANYGYTF. The J gene is TRBJ1-2, the V gene TRBV27; D gene unclear. The germline V gene encodes CDR1 MNHEY and CDR2 SMNVEV (reference sequence). Deletions cut 3 bases from V and 0 bases from J, with 8 bases between. The CDR3 extends over 14 amino acids.

The chain carries TRBV6-2 or TRBV6-3 and TRBJ2-6, with no clear D. This CDR3 is 13 amino acids long. V lost 6 bases and J 5 bases, leaving 8 bases between the germline ends. Germline V gives CDR1 MNHEY, CDR2 SVGEGT. The CDR3 spells CASSTTRANVLTF. CDR3 in DNA: TGTGCCAGCAGCACCACTCGGGCCAACGTCCTGACTTTC.

The chain employs TRBV19 and TRBJ1-2, with TRBD1 matching over 10 bases. This CDR3 spans 14 amino acids. The germline gives CDR1 LNHDA, CDR2 SQIVND (reference sequence). Trimming at V came to 6 bases and at J to 7 bases, leaving 8 bases not matched to a gene. CDR3 sequence: CASSPTGTGVGYTF. CDR3 DNA sequence: TGTGCCAGTAGCCCGACCGGGACAGGGGTTGGCTACACCTTC.

The chain joins TRBV7-8 to TRBJ2-1; D is ambiguous. This CDR3 has 12 amino acids. Germline CDR1 is SGHVS and CDR2 is FQNEAQ. V was pared by 1 base and J by 7 bases, with 5 bases between. CDR3 region: CASSLDTNEQFF. In nucleotides, the CDR3 is TGTGCCAGCAGCTTAGATACAAATGAGCAGTTCTTC.